These T cell receptor beta chains were read from a single sample in a study of cytomegalovirus exposure and HLA in healthy donors. Repertoires were generated with immunoSEQ multiplex PCR, while TCRdb's copy carries only in-frame clones and drops some. This sample carries around 93,000 clones, roughly four fifths of them seen once, and the ten largest clones take 3.5% to 4%. The source material was PBMCs. These receptor sequences come from a man aged 50-60 years in good health and CMV-seronegative. CDR3s include the opening cysteine and the closing phenylalanine or tryptophan. The D gene is left open where the match is weak. The listing skips clone size in some rows; elsewhere it reads once, few, many or a size class.

>TRBV5-8|TRBJ1-5|TRBD1|.
TGTGCCAGCAGCCGAGACAGGGGAAATAGCAATCAGCCCCAGCATTTT
CASSRDRGNSNQPQHF
>TRBV15|TRBJ2-7|TRBD1|.
TGTGCCACCAGCACCCGACAGGGCCCATACGAGCAGTACTTC
CATSTRQGPYEQYF
>TRBV7-3|TRBJ2-2|.|once
TGTGCCAGCAGCCGCGGGTTCCACACCGGGGAGCTGTTTTTT
CASSRGFHTGELFF
>TRBV15|TRBJ2-1|TRBD1|.
TGTGCCACCAGCAGGGGGGGACAGGGCGATGAGCAGTTCTTC
CATSRGGQGDEQFF
>TRBV4-2|TRBJ2-4|TRBD1|once
TGTGCCAGCAGCCAAGAAGGGACAGGGGGCGGAAACATTCAGTACTTC
CASSQEGTGGGNIQYF
>TRBV4-1|TRBJ1-1|.|.
TGCGCCAGCAGCCAAGATCCCTACAGGGCGAACACTGAAGCTTTCTTT
CASSQDPYRANTEAFF
>TRBV19|TRBJ1-2|.|.
TGTGCCAGTAGTGAGTTGCGGGGCGGCTACACCTTC
CASSELRGGYTF
>TRBV28|TRBJ1-1|TRBD1|.
TGTGCCAGCAGCCTAACATCGGGACAGGGGGTTACAGCTTTCTTT
CASSLTSGQGVTAFF
>TRBV19|TRBJ2-4|.|.
TGTGCCAGTAGTCTTGTACAGACATCGTGGAAAAACATTCAGTACTTC
CASSLVQTSWKNIQYF
>TRBV5-1|TRBJ2-5|.|.
TGCGCCAGCAGCTTCACAGATCGCACCCAGTACTTC
CASSFTDRTQYF
>TRBV2|TRBJ2-1|TRBD2|once
TGTGCCAGCAGTGAGGCTCTGGTGAGCGGGGGCAGCTACAATGAGCAGTTCTTC
CASSEALVSGGSYNEQFF
>TRBV7-2|TRBJ2-7|TRBD2|.
TGTGCCAGCAGCTTAACTGGCGGGAGGGCCGGGTACGAGCAGTACTTC
CASSLTGGRAGYEQYF
>TRBV10-3|TRBJ2-5|.|.
TGTGCCAACCCTCAGGGAAGTTTGACCCAGTACTTC
CANPQGSLTQYF
>TRBV5-4|TRBJ2-5|TRBD2|.
TGTGCCAGCAGCACCGGGACTAGCGGGAGGACAGAGCAGTACTTC
CASSTGTSGRTEQYF
>TRBV28|TRBJ2-1|.|few
TGTGCCAGCAGTCCCCGGAATGAGCAGTTCTTC
CASSPRNEQFF
>TRBV27|TRBJ2-7|.|.
TGTGCCAGCAGGGCGGGCGGGTTGGGATCCTACGAGCAGTACTTC
CASRAGGLGSYEQYF
>TRBV29-1|TRBJ2-1|.|once
TGCAGCGCTGGCCGGTTGATGCAAGGGGACTCCTACAATGAGCAGTTCTTC
CSAGRLMQGDSYNEQFF
>TRBV5-1|TRBJ2-1|TRBD2|.
TGCGCCAGCAGCCCGGGACTAGCGGGAGACAATGAGCAGTTCTTC
CASSPGLAGDNEQFF
>TRBV28|TRBJ2-7|.|.
TGTGCCAGCAGTTTAACGGGCGAGCAGTACTTC
CASSLTGEQYF
>TRBV7-2|TRBJ2-7|TRBD1|.
TGTGCCAGCAGCTCGAGGGACAGGGGGCTATATGAGCAGTACTTC
CASSSRDRGLYEQYF
>TRBV4-3|TRBJ2-6|.|few
TGCGCCAGCAGCCGCGCCGGCTCTGGGGCCAACGTCCTGACTTTC
CASSRAGSGANVLTF
>TRBV28|TRBJ2-3|.|few
TGTGCCAGCAGTTTATCCGCCAGGGGTTACACAGATACGCAGTATTTT
CASSLSARGYTDTQYF
>TRBV5-4|TRBJ2-3|.|.
TGTGCCAGCAGCCTTACAGATACGCAGTATTTT
CASSLTDTQYF
>TRBV14|TRBJ1-2|.|.
TGTGCCAGCAGCCAAGATCGCGGGGGGGCGCTAGACTATGGCTACACCTTC
CASSQDRGGALDYGYTF
>TRBV19|TRBJ1-2|TRBD1|.
TGTGCCAGTAGTTCACTACCGGGACAGGGTAACTATGGCTACACCTTC
CASSSLPGQGNYGYTF
>TRBV7-2|TRBJ2-7|TRBD2|.
TGTGCCAGCTCGGGGACTAGCGGACCCTACGAGCAGTACTTC
CASSGTSGPYEQYF
>TRBV7-9|TRBJ2-4|TRBD2|.
TGTGCCAGCAGCCCCCGACTAGCGGGAAGGGTGGCCAAAAACATTCAGTACTTC
CASSPRLAGRVAKNIQYF
>TRBV7-3|TRBJ2-1|TRBD2|few
TGTGCCAGCAGCCCCTGGACTAGCAGCAATGAGCAGTTCTTC
CASSPWTSSNEQFF
>TRBV9|TRBJ2-2|TRBD1|.
TGTGCCAGCAGCGTAGAGGGACAGGAACACACCGGGGAGCTGTTTTTT
CASSVEGQEHTGELFF
>TRBV6-1|TRBJ2-7|.|.
TGTGCCAGCAGTGAGTTCCGGGACAGCCTCGGGGGCGAGCAGTACTTC
CASSEFRDSLGGEQYF
>TRBV5-1|TRBJ2-5|TRBD2|.
TGCGCCAGCAGCTTGGATTTGGGGAGGGCCCAGTACTTC
CASSLDLGRAQYF
>TRBV21-1|TRBJ2-7|.|once
TGTGCCAGCAGCGGCTATAGGGTGCAAGGCGACTACGAGCAGTACTTC
CASSGYRVQGDYEQYF
>TRBV9|TRBJ2-7|.|.
TGTGCCAGCAGCGAGGGGGACGGAACCCACGAGCAGTACTTC
CASSEGDGTHEQYF
>TRBV2|TRBJ2-7|.|.
TGTGCCAGCAGTGAAGCGCGGTATGACTACGAGCAGTACTTC
CASSEARYDYEQYF
>TRBV9|TRBJ2-3|.|.
TGTGCCAGCAGCGTAGGAAATCCGGGCACAGATACGCAGTATTTT
CASSVGNPGTDTQYF
>TRBV11-1|TRBJ1-1|TRBD1|.
TGTGCCAGCAGCTTATATGCGAGAGGGGGGACAGGCCACACTGAAGCTTTCTTT
CASSLYARGGTGHTEAFF
>TRBV9|TRBJ1-1|.|.
TGTGCCAGCACCACCGGAGGACTCTTGAACACTGAAGCTTTCTTT
CASTTGGLLNTEAFF
>TRBV7-9|TRBJ2-3|.|.
TGTGCCAGCAGCCATACAACTAGAATCGGCTTTGTCGTGGATACGCAGTATTTT
CASSHTTRIGFVVDTQYF
>TRBV2|TRBJ2-7|TRBD2|.
TGTGCCAGCAAGGCTAGCGGAACCTCCTACGAGCAGTACTTC
CASKASGTSYEQYF
>TRBV28|TRBJ2-7|TRBD2|.
TGTGCCAGCATTCGGACTAGCGGGAGGGGCGAGCAGTACTTC
CASIRTSGRGEQYF
>TRBV28|TRBJ2-7|.|.
TGTGCCAGCAGTCTGGCTGCCGTCTACGAGCAGTACTTC
CASSLAAVYEQYF
>TRBV28|TRBJ1-2|TRBD1|.
TGTGCCAGCAGTTCCCCAGACAGGGACTATGGCTACACCTTC
CASSSPDRDYGYTF
>TRBV20-1|TRBJ1-2|.|few
TGCAGTGCTCAGTGGTATGGCTACACCTTC
CSAQWYGYTF
>TRBV7-9|TRBJ1-1|.|.
TGTGCCAGCAGCTTACGGAGGAGGGGCCGTAGCACTGAAGCTTTCTTT
CASSLRRRGRSTEAFF
>TRBV28|TRBJ2-2|.|.
TGTGCCAGCAGTACCGGACTACCCCTACTAAACACCGGGGAGCTGTTTTTT
CASSTGLPLLNTGELFF
>TRBV5-1|TRBJ1-1|.|.
TGCGCCAGCAGCTTGGGGGAGACTTGGGGCACTGAAGCTTTCTTT
CASSLGETWGTEAFF
>TRBV10-3|TRBJ2-7|.|.
TGTGCCATCAGTGACCCCTCCTATGAACCTGAGCAGTACTTC
CAISDPSYEPEQYF
>TRBV5-5|TRBJ1-1|.|.
TGTGCCAGCAGCTTGAGGGGGACCGGGTCCACTGAAGCTTTCTTT
CASSLRGTGSTEAFF
>TRBV10-3|TRBJ2-7|TRBD1|.
TGTGCCATACGGACTACCGGGACAGGGTACTACGAGCAGTACTTC
CAIRTTGTGYYEQYF
>TRBV7-2|TRBJ1-6|.|.
TGTGCCAGCAGCCCATTAGGAGGGCAGGTACAGTCACCCCTCCACTTT
CASSPLGGQVQSPLHF
>TRBV14|TRBJ2-7|TRBD2|.
TGTGCCAGCAGCCAATGGCAAGCGGGGCCCTACGAGCAGTACTTC
CASSQWQAGPYEQYF
>TRBV15|TRBJ2-7|.|.
TGTGCCACCAGCAGAGATTTTGGAGGGTACGAGCAGTACTTC
CATSRDFGGYEQYF
>TRBV5-4|TRBJ2-5|.|once
TGTGCCAGCAGCTTGGGGCCGAAGTCGGAGACCCAGTACTTC
CASSLGPKSETQYF